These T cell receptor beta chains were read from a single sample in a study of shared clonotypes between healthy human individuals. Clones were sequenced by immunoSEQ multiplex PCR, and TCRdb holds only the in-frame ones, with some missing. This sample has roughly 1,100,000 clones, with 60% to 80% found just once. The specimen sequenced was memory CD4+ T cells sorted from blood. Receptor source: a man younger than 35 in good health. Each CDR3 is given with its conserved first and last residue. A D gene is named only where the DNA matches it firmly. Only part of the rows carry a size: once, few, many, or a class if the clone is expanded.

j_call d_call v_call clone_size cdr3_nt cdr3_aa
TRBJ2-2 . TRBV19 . TGTGCCAGTAGTGGCCATACCGCCGGGGAGCTGTTTTTT CASSGHTAGELFF
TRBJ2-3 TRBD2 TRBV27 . TGTGCCAGCAGTTTAATCCCCAGAGCGGGAGGGACAGATACGCAGTATTTT CASSLIPRAGGTDTQYF
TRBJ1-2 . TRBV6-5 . TGTGCCAGCGGATCTTACAGGGACTCTAACTATGGCTACACCTTC CASGSYRDSNYGYTF
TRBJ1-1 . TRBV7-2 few TGTGCCAGCAGCCCACTCACCTCTCAGAACACTGAAGCTTTCTTT CASSPLTSQNTEAFF
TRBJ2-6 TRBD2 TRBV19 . TGTGCCAGTAGTGGGGAGGGCGCTGGGGCCAACGTCCTGACTTTC CASSGEGAGANVLTF
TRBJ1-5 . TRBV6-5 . TGTGCCAGCAGACCCTGGAGTAGCGGTCAGCCCCAGCATTTT CASRPWSSGQPQHF
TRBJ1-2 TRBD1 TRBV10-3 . TGTGCCATCACAGACAGGGGAGAATATGGCTACACCTTC CAITDRGEYGYTF
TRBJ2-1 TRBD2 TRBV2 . TGTGCCAGCAGTGTAGCGGGTGGTTCCTACAATGAGCAGTTCTTC CASSVAGGSYNEQFF
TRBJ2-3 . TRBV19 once TGTGCCAGTAGTTTTGGGGGGTCGGCAGATACGCAGTATTTT CASSFGGSADTQYF
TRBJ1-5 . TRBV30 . TGTGCCTGGAGTCTAGACAGTAACGGCAATCAGCCCCAGCATTTT CAWSLDSNGNQPQHF
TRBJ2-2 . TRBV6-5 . TGTGCCAGCAGTCTTGGGGCCTGGGGCGGGGAGCTGTTTTTT CASSLGAWGGELFF
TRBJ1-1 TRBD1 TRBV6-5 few TGTGCCAGCAGTCCGACAGGGCCCCGAGGCACTGAAGCTTTCTTT CASSPTGPRGTEAFF
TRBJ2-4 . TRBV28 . TGTGCCAGCAGTCAACAGCTAGCCAAAAACATTCAGTACTTC CASSQQLAKNIQYF
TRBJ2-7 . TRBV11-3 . TGTGCCAGCAGCTTAGTCAGGCGGGCCCACGAGCAGTACTTC CASSLVRRAHEQYF
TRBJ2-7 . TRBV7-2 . TGTGCCAGCAGCTTAGAGCGCAGCCTTATCGGCCGCGAGCAGTACTTC CASSLERSLIGREQYF
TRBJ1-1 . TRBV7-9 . TGTGCCAGCAGCTTAAGGCTCGGGGCGGGAGCGAACACTGAAGCTTTCTTT CASSLRLGAGANTEAFF
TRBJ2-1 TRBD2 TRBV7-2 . TGTGCCAGCAGCGCTCGACCCTCGGGACTAGCGGGGGTATACAATGAGCAGTTCTTC CASSARPSGLAGVYNEQFF
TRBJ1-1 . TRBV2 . TGTGCCAGCACGGCAGAGCCGAACACTGAAGCTTTCTTT CASTAEPNTEAFF
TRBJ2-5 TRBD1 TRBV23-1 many TGCGCCAGCAGTCAATCGGGGGACAGGTCCAAAGAGACCCAGTACTTC CASSQSGDRSKETQYF
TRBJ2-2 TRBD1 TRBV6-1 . TGTGCCAGCGGTAGGACAGGGCTAACCGGGGAGCTGTTTTTT CASGRTGLTGELFF
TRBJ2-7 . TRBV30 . TGTGCCTGGAGTCCGGGTAGATACTCCTACGAGCAGTACTTC CAWSPGRYSYEQYF
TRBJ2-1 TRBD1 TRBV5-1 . TGCGCCAGCAGCTTCGGGACAGGGCAAGATGAGCAGTTCTTC CASSFGTGQDEQFF
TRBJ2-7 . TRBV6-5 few TGTGCCAGCAGGCCCCTTCGCGGGCTCTCCTACGAGCAGTACTTC CASRPLRGLSYEQYF
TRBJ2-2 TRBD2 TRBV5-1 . TGCGCCAGCAGCTTGGCGGCTAGCGGGAGGATTAACACCGGGGAGCTGTTTTTT CASSLAASGRINTGELFF
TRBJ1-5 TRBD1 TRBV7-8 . TGTGCCAGCAGTCTAACGACAGGGGACAGGCATTTT CASSLTTGDRHF
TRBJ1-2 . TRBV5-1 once TGCGCCAGCAGCTTTGAGGCTGTGGGGGGTGGCTATGGCTACACCTTC CASSFEAVGGGYGYTF
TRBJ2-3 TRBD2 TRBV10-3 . TGTGCCATCGGGGCGGATGGGGGAGAAGGGAGGGGCACAGATACGCAGTATTTT CAIGADGGEGRGTDTQYF
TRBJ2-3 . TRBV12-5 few TGTGCTAGTGGTCCCCCCGGAGGCGGGATTGGCCCAGATACGCAGTATTTT CASGPPGGGIGPDTQYF
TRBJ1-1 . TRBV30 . TGTGCCTGCCTGCCCTTTTCAGGGAGAGCGATCACTGAAGCTTTCTTT CACLPFSGRAITEAFF
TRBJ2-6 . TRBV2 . TGTGCCAGCAGGGACTCTGGGGCCAACGTCCTGACTTTC CASRDSGANVLTF
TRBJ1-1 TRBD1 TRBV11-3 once TGTGCCAGCCGAGGACAGGGTGGCGCTGAAGCTTTCTTT CASRGQGGAEAFF
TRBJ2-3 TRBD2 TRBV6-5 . TGTGCCAGCAGGAGCGGGGGGTTCACAGATACGCAGTATTTT CASRSGGFTDTQYF
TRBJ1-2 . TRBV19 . TGTGCCAGTACATCCGGCAACTATGGCTACACCTTC CASTSGNYGYTF